The present entry profiles one TCR beta chain with its context. This sample is drawn from a study of blood T cell repertoires in COVID-19. The data were produced by immunoSEQ multiplex PCR, yet TCRdb's version contains in-frame clones alone and is incomplete. The data hold about 180,000 clones, with roughly 85% observed a single time. J was trimmed by 5 bases and V by 5 bases; bases with no gene match: 7. The CDR3 extends over 14 amino acids. From germline, CDR1 is SGHVS and CDR2 FQNEAQ. The TCR was taken from a woman in her 70s with acute or convalescent COVID-19. What was sequenced was peripheral blood. The chain links TRBV7-8 to TRBJ2-7; 9 bases map to TRBD1. The DNA for the CDR3 is TGTGCCAGCAGCCCCCGGACAGGGGTCAACGAGCAGTACTTC. Encoded protein: CASSPRTGVNEQYF.